This TCR beta chain was documented in a study of cytomegalovirus exposure and HLA in healthy donors (TCRdb year 2017). At the level of the whole study: An earlier analysis of 587 of the donors reported about 280 Gb of sequence data and 100 million to 120 million unique TCR beta sequences obtained from 150 million to 200 million T cells. An early release that covered roughly 600 HLA-typed donors contained approximately 300 gigabases of sequencing data and tens of millions of unique TCR sequences. The genetic ancestry cluster associated with self-reported Caucasian donors included 81% of the roughly 390 genotyped donors. The study aimed to test whether cataloging public T cell receptors could reveal signatures of past pathogen exposure. Using immunosequencing, the study profiled T cell repertoires from around 670 subjects and related those repertoires to cytomegalovirus serostatus. In addition to the first cohort of approximately 650 subjects, a separate validation cohort of over 90 different subjects was used. To predict cytomegalovirus infection status, the study brought together high-throughput TCR immunosequencing, statistical association of individual TCRs with disease status, and machine learning. To study patterns of TCR occurrence, a later analysis re-analyzed previously published TCR beta repertoires from more than 550 donors and added high-resolution HLA genotyping. Rather than drawing on any new phenotypic data, the later analysis identified candidate immune exposures from TCR beta sequences and the way those sequences occurred across donors. In an earlier analysis of 587 of the donors, high-throughput TCR beta sequencing was used to judge whether each TCR beta V gene segment behaved as functional or pseudogenic. Alongside the repertoire data, information on donor age, sex, ethnicity and CMV serostatus was compiled. A later genetic analysis took genome-wide SNP genotypes for about 55% of the 666 donors and used that subset as a discovery cohort. All discovery cohort repertoires had been generated on a single sequencing platform. HLA typing covered class I and class II loci at four-digit resolution. The number of donors typed differed by locus, with 629-630 for A, B, C, DRB1 and DQB1, 522 for DQA1, 606 for DPA1, and around 460 for DPB1. About five DR-DQ haplotypes were treated as single units for association and clustering because of strong linkage in the cohort. On average, approximately 250,000 unique TCR beta nucleotide sequences were sequenced per donor among fewer than 500 genotyped donors of the cohort, with roughly 18% of those sequences being non-productive. Study-level results and caveats: According to a later genetic analysis, donors in an Asian-associated ancestry cluster had fewer N-insertions in productive TCRs than the approximately 670-donor mean. Most TCR sequences were seen in very few donors, while some public TCRs were found in many individuals. In vitro tests confirmed that a few of the cytomegalovirus-associated TCR beta chains recognize cytomegalovirus antigens. In both the original and validation cohorts, the classifier was reported to diagnose cytomegalovirus status with high specificity and sensitivity. The cohort was sequenced for TCR beta chains only, and without alpha or paired-chain data the features that could be detected were limited. Linkage disequilibrium might explain the correlated functional status among segregating V segments, but an unknown experimental factor could not be excluded. Because counts were too low, about 18 rarely observed V segments, including chromosome 9 orphons, were left out of the earlier analysis of roughly 600 of the donors. Roughly uniform sequencing depth across donors was assumed in presence/absence analyses, although this assumption may not hold. An association between a missense DCLRE1C variant and V-gene and J-gene trimming of TCR beta chains was found in a later genetic analysis and replicated in an independent cohort. Because HLA typing was unavailable for some donors at each locus, only the typed subset was used in association tests. A later analysis found that most CMV-associated TCR beta chains appeared HLA-restricted, with HLA associations seemingly driven largely by CMV exposure. A total of roughly 160 TCR beta chains were listed by the study as associated with cytomegalovirus. An earlier analysis of several hundred of the donors showed that most TCR beta V segments appeared in productive rearrangements either about 87% or about 30% of the time, which broadly matched IMGT annotations. A group of highly shared sequence variants was considered likely to be a technical artifact of the sequencing pipeline. In a later analysis, HLA-associated TCR beta chains showed more clonal expansion and lower generation probabilities than non-associated chains that were equally common. A later analysis associated about 16,000 TCR beta sequences with specific HLA alleles at a false discovery rate of 0.05. Strong co-occurrence of HLA alleles, especially DR and DQ, made assigning TCR associations to individual alleles difficult. The 87-base-pair reads could not distinguish some IMGT-functional V segments, including TRBV6-2 and TRBV6-3, so those segments were excluded. The authors suggested that the approach could potentially be generalized to other disease states and immunological phenotypes. In a later analysis, the rate of TCR association differed among HLA loci, with DRB1 alleles having the most associated TCRs and HLA-C alleles having the fewest. A further reported finding was that TCR beta sequences accurately predicted the HLA-A and HLA-B alleles for most subjects in the first cohort. In a later analysis, several top co-occurrence clusters were reported to appear linked to parvovirus B19, influenza, CMV and Epstein-Barr virus. For the cohort, immune exposure information was limited to CMV serostatus.

Taken from the germline V gene, the CDR1 and CDR2 loops are ENHRY and SYGVKD. V is pruned by 10 bases and J by 4 bases, leaving 10 bases of the junction without a gene match. There are 14 amino acids in the CDR3, from cysteine to phenylalanine inclusive. Kept here is only the CDR3 DNA, which spans 42 bases and is read in frame from base 1. Libraries were prepared through the immunoSEQ multiplex PCR assay. The multiplex PCR relied on a mix of 60 forward primers for TCR Vbeta segments and 13 reverse primers for TCR Jbeta segments. The CDR3 region of rearranged TCR beta genes was amplified from genomic DNA by a multiplex PCR assay. Amplified TCR beta libraries were sequenced as 87-base-pair reads on the Illumina HiSeq System. The original methods were these. A later analysis tallied around 80 million unique TCR beta chains across the 666 repertoires, and about 12 million of those chains were shared by two or more donors. A nearest-neighbor algorithm error-corrected the raw reads and collapsed the reads into unique sequences, merging closely related sequences to remove PCR and sequencing errors. V, D and J gene segments were assigned by aligning CDR3 sequences to IMGT reference sequences. For a sequence to be retained, a match of at least six nucleotides to both a V gene segment and a J gene segment was required. A rearrangement was called productive if the CDR3 had no stop codons and remained in frame with V and J, and every other rearrangement was called non-productive. CDR3 was defined according to IMGT convention as the region running from the second conserved V-encoded cysteine to the conserved J-encoded phenylalanine. Sequences without an unambiguous match to a single V gene segment were excluded from the earlier analysis of 450 to 650 of the donors. In an earlier analysis of roughly 500 of the donors, V segments were called functional above 56.7% productive rearrangements and were called segregating when the between-donor standard deviation exceeded 5%. A statistical classification framework was built for diagnosing cytomegalovirus status from the catalog of TCR beta chain sequences. In a later analysis, V and J genes were assigned by comparing TCR nucleotide sequences against IMGT/GENE-DB human TR gene sequences. A later analysis assigned CDR3 sequences and most-parsimonious VDJ recombination scenarios with the TCRdist pipeline. In a later analysis, each TCR beta chain was defined by its CDR3 amino acid sequence together with its V-gene family, and reads lacking a unique V-gene family were excluded. As a way to deal with suspected cross-contamination and a sequencing artifact, a later analysis dropped approximately 590 nucleotide sequences that were highly shared and had low generation probability. For each public chain, a later analysis derived a clonal expansion index from normalized ranks of inferred template counts within each repertoire. Generation probabilities in a later analysis came from a VDJ recombination model fitted to out-of-frame rearrangements, and those results were checked against IGoR. Hypergeometric tests were used in a later analysis to score TCR-TCR, TCR-HLA and TCR-CMV co-occurrence, with a repertoire-size bias correction applied to the TCR pairs. To estimate false discovery rates, a later analysis permuted the HLA or CMV assignments 20 times. A later analysis grouped co-occurring TCRs with DBSCAN, adding TCRdist sequence similarity when clustering within HLA-allele-positive subsets. Repertoires with fewer than 30,000 or more than 120,000 public chains, plus five repertoires with anomalous nucleotide sharing, were excluded from co-occurrence clustering. TCRdb retrieved this table from immuneACCESS and kept in-frame rearrangements only. Not all clones are present; in checked studies, unresolved V genes account for under half, and no reason is known for the remainder. V and J calls and clone size are as listed in that table; D and trimming were resolved from the DNA. Present in this sample are around 76,000 clones, around four fifths of which were seen just once. The ten top clones hold less than 9.5% of the sample.

This clone was recorded once. The target of this receptor is not known. No base quality values were provided; no much bigger clone lies one nucleotide off. The cohort consisted of 670 or so healthy bone marrow donors. All cohort members were sampled while nominally healthy, although unrecorded immune exposures were likely present. The donor tested CMV seropositive and was one of the 289 seropositive cohort members. A peripheral blood sample was provided by each donor, and peripheral blood mononuclear cells were used for TCR beta sequencing. Genomic DNA extraction from the blood cell samples was performed with the Qiagen DNeasy Blood Extraction Kit.

The specimen was PBMCs. The V gene is TRBV10-3 and the J gene is TRBJ2-5, with 9 central nucleotides matching TRBD2. The clonotype comes from a woman between 35 and 50 years old in good health and CMV-seropositive. The nucleotides are TGTGCCACGCGGCGGGGGGGCCAGGGAGAGACCCAGTACTTC. The resulting protein is CATRRGGQGETQYF.